One and the same sample provided the 27 T cell receptor beta chains below, sequenced in a study of shared clonotypes between healthy human individuals. TCRdb's table, derived via immunoSEQ multiplex PCR, lists solely in-frame clones and lacks some. The table lists roughly 320,000 clones, around 90% of them singletons. What was sequenced was memory CD8+ T cells sorted from blood. The sample's subset: CD45RO+ cells pooled with CCR7-negative TemRA cells. These receptors originate from a man between 18 and 29 years old in good health.

The gene calls are TRBV30 and TRBJ2-7; D gene unclear. CDR1 is GTSNPN, CDR2 SVGIG, per germline (reference sequence). The CDR3 is 12 amino acids. V dropped 4 bases and J dropped 6 bases, with 13 bases sitting between them. The CDR3 here is CAWTQPTAEQYF. CDR3 nucleotides: TGTGCCTGGACCCAACCCACGGCCGAGCAGTACTTC.

CDR3 residues: CASSPDDTYNEQFF. The CDR3 DNA follows: TGTGCCAGCTCACCGGACGACACTTACAATGAGCAGTTCTTC. The chain uses TRBV18 and TRBJ2-1; no clear D. Per the germline V gene, CDR1 is KGHSH and CDR2 is LQKENI. The CDR3 contains 14 residues. The V end was cut by 3 bases, the J end by 4 bases, with 10 bases between.

About this clone itself: A read error likely explains this, since a far larger clone differs by one base. The genes are TRBV13 and TRBJ2-3; TRBD1 is a possible D gene (5 bases). The CDR3 consists of 14 residues. Germline values: CDR1 PRHDT, CDR2 FYEKMQ (reference sequence). The CDR3 loop is CASSFTDGTGTQYF. For the CDR3, the DNA is TGTGCCAGCAGCTTTACAGATGGCACAGGTACGCAGTATTTT. The full variable domain, in which reference TRBV13 and TRBJ2-3 provide the parts outside the CDR3, is AAGVIQSPRHLIKEKRETATLKCYPIPRHDTVYWYQQGPGQDPQFLISFYEKMQSDKGSIPDRFSAQQFSDYHSELNMSSLELGDSALYFCASSFTDGTGTQYFGPGTRLTVL.

This sequence joins TRBV2 and TRBJ1-5, with D uncertain. The length of the CDR3 is 15 residues. V was clipped by 1 base and J by 0 bases, with 7 bases between them. In germline, CDR1 is SNHLY, CDR2 FYNNEI. CDR3 DNA sequence: TGTGCCAGCAGTGAAGGGGCAGCTAGCAATCAGCCCCAGCATTTT. Translated, it gives CASSEGAASNQPQHF. The full variable domain, completed using reference TRBV2 and TRBJ1-5, is EPEVTQTPSHQVTQMGQEVILRCVPISNHLYFYWYRQILGQKVEFLVSFYNNEISEKSEIFDDQFSVERPDGSNFTLKIRSTKLEDSAMYFCASSEGAASNQPQHFGDGTRLSIL.

CDR3 sequence (DNA): TGCGCCAGCAGCTACGACAGCACTGAAGCTTTCTTT. Its translation: CASSYDSTEAFF. This chain uses TRBV5-1 with TRBJ1-1; TRBD1 might be the D (5 bases). V was cut by 3 bases and J by 4 bases, with 7 bases left in between. Germline V CDR1 and CDR2: SGHRS, YFSETQ. The CDR3 has 12 amino acids.

The chain joins TRBV4-1 to TRBJ2-7, with 10 bases aligning to TRBD2. The CDR3 loop spans 16 amino acids. In germline, CDR1 is MGHRA, CDR2 YSYEKL. The V gene end was trimmed by 1 base and the J gene end by 4 bases; junction bases not matched to a gene: 7. The DNA of the CDR3 is TGCGCCAGCAGCCAAGCCTCTAGCGGGGGTGGTTACGAGCAGTACTTC. Protein sequence: CASSQASSGGGYEQYF.

V usage is TRBV4-1 and J usage is TRBJ2-6; 8 bases agree with TRBD1. The CDR3 is 18 amino acids. The V segment lost 3 bases and the J segment 3 bases; nucleotides outside the gene matches: 10. The germline V gene encodes CDR1 MGHRA and CDR2 YSYEKL. This CDR3 reads CASSHRGRSLFGANVLTF. As DNA, the CDR3 is TGCGCCAGCAGCCACAGGGGGCGATCATTGTTTGGGGCCAACGTCCTGACTTTC.

CDR3 sequence reads: CASSAWGGAQETQYF. The CDR3 nucleotides are TGTGCCAGCTCAGCGTGGGGGGGAGCTCAAGAGACCCAGTACTTC. This rearrangement joins TRBV9 to TRBJ2-5, with 7 bases lining up with TRBD2. CDR3 length: 15 amino acids. Per germline, CDR1 SGDLS and CDR2 YYNGEE. V dropped 7 bases and J dropped 2; count of bases not matched to a gene: 11.

This clone has just one count. This chain joins TRBV10-1 and TRBJ1-1; 7 bases are a match to TRBD1. Germline-derived CDR1 and CDR2 are WNHNN and SYGVQD (reference sequence). The length of the CDR3 is 15 residues. V shed 4 bases, J shed 4 bases, and the junction held 9 bases outside the gene matches. The CDR3 loop reads CASSVYGGTATEAFF. In DNA, the CDR3 is TGCGCCAGCAGTGTCTACGGAGGGACAGCCACTGAAGCTTTCTTT.

V gene TRBV7-9 combines with J gene TRBJ2-4; D might be TRBD2 (5 bases). V lost 0 bases, J lost 4 bases, and 13 bases lay in between. The CDR3 is made up of 16 amino acids. CDR1 SEHNR and CDR2 FQNEAQ come from the germline V gene (reference sequence). The CDR3 spells CASSLAPGSDKNIQYF. DNA for the CDR3: TGTGCCAGCAGCTTAGCCCCGGGGTCCGATAAAAACATTCAGTACTTC. Filled out from reference TRBV7-9 and TRBJ2-4, the complete variable domain reads DTGVSQNPRHKITKRGQNVTFRCDPISEHNRLYWYRQTLGQGPEFLTYFQNEAQLEKSRLLSDRFSAERPKGSFSTLEIQRTEQGDSAMYLCASSLAPGSDKNIQYFGAGTRLSVL.

The chain recombines TRBV28 with TRBJ2-7; 7 nucleotides match TRBD1. Germline CDR1 MDHEN, CDR2 SYDVKM. The J segment lost 2 bases and the V segment lost 6 bases, leaving 16 bases of the junction unmatched. This CDR3 region has 17 residues. CDR3 nucleotides: TGTGCCAGCAGGTTCTCAAATTCCCGGACAGGCACCTACGAGCAGTACTTC. As protein: CASRFSNSRTGTYEQYF. The entire variable domain, with the rest obtained from reference TRBV28 and TRBJ2-7, is as follows: DVKVTQSSRYLVKRTGEKVFLECVQDMDHENMFWYRQDPGLGLRLIYFSYDVKMKEKGDIPEGYSVSREKKERFSLILESASTNQTSMYLCASRFSNSRTGTYEQYFGPGTRLTVT.

This clone was counted between two and nine times. The J gene is TRBJ2-7, the V gene TRBV9; no firm D call. Trimming removed 1 base from V and 3 bases from J, with 8 bases in between. The CDR3 covers 13 residues. Germline CDR1 reads SGDLS; CDR2 reads YYNGEE. In nucleotides, the CDR3 is TGTGCCAGCAGCGTATCCCCGGACTACGAGCAGTACTTC. This translates into CASSVSPDYEQYF.

Concerning this clone: This CDR3 is also generated by other DNA sequences in the sample. The V gene is TRBV5-4, the J gene TRBJ2-7, with D unclear. CDR3 length equals 13 residues. Germline V gene data show CDR1 as SGHNT and CDR2 as YYREEE (reference sequence). V was shortened by 2 bases and J by 2 bases, with 8 bases between the two germline ends. CDR3: CASSFGGTYEQYF. The CDR3 nucleotides read TGTGCCAGCAGCTTTGGTGGGACCTACGAGCAGTACTTC.

The chain recombines TRBV6-1 with TRBJ1-1; the D gene is possibly TRBD1 (5 bases). CDR3 size: 13 residues. Per the germline V gene, CDR1 is MNHNS and CDR2 is SASEGT. Trimming removed 0 bases at V and 7 bases at J, with 9 bases between. The CDR3 nucleotides read TGTGCCAGCAGTGAAGCGGGGGGAGGTGAAGCTTTCTTT. This encodes CASSEAGGGEAFF.

This chain connects TRBV4-3 to TRBJ1-1; TRBD1 agrees at 8 bases. This CDR3 region has 16 residues. The V gene end was trimmed by 4 bases and the J gene end by 3 bases; junction bases not matched to a gene: 10. CDR1 is LGHNA and CDR2 is YSLEER in the germline V gene. The chain's CDR3 is CASSRTPDRAYTEAFF. The CDR3 bases are TGCGCCAGCAGCCGGACACCGGACAGGGCGTACACTGAAGCTTTCTTT.

The chain recombines TRBV5-1 with TRBJ2-3; tentatively, D is TRBD2 (6 bases). CDR3 size: 16 residues. V was clipped by 2 bases and J by 3 bases, with 16 bases between them. Germline V gene sequence: CDR1 SGHRS, CDR2 YFSETQ. CDR3 bases: TGCGCCAGCAGCTTTTCTTACGGGAGAGGAACAGATACGCAGTATTTT. Its translation is CASSFSYGRGTDTQYF.

V and J are TRBV5-4 and TRBJ1-2; D unresolved. CDR3 length: 13 amino acids. Trimming took 2 bases from V and 2 from J, leaving 7 bases between them. CDR1 and CDR2 from the germline V gene are SGHNT and YYREEE (reference sequence). The CDR3 DNA reads TGTGCCAGCAGCTTTACAGTGAACTATGGCTACACCTTC. Protein sequence: CASSFTVNYGYTF.

This clone was seen more than once but under ten times. The rearrangement links TRBV6-1 to TRBJ2-2, with a weak D call TRBD2 (5 bases). The CDR3 is 14 amino acids. V shed 0 bases and J shed 7 bases, with 9 bases lying between them. Germline V gene lookup returns CDR1 MNHNS and CDR2 SASEGT. In DNA, the CDR3 is TGTGCCAGCAGTGAAGCGGGAGAAATCGGGGAGCTGTTTTTT. Its protein is CASSEAGEIGELFF.

The chain carries TRBV6-1 and TRBJ1-6; 12 nucleotides match TRBD1. The CDR3 is 20 amino acids. Trimming took 4 bases from V and 0 from J; bases not matched to a gene: 10. Germline V gene lookup returns CDR1 MNHNS and CDR2 SASEGT. The CDR3 region is CASSAGGGQGASSYNSPLHF. Written as DNA, the CDR3 is TGTGCCAGCAGTGCGGGAGGGGGACAGGGGGCAAGCTCCTATAATTCACCCCTCCACTTT.

The chain is built from TRBV27 and TRBJ2-7; 9 nucleotides agree with TRBD1. The V segment lost 2 bases and the J segment 7 bases; nucleotides outside the gene matches: 3. This CDR3 has 13 amino acids. Germline assignment: CDR1 MNHEY and CDR2 SMNVEV (reference sequence). The CDR3: CASSLTGGLEQYF. CDR3 bases: TGTGCCAGCAGTTTAACAGGGGGCTTAGAGCAGTACTTC.

The rearrangement links TRBV30 to TRBJ2-3; D gene uncertain. The CDR3 extends over 11 amino acids. Germline-derived CDR1 and CDR2 are GTSNPN and SVGIG (reference sequence). The CDR3 coding sequence is TGTATAAGTAGAGGCACAGATACGCAGTATTTT. Residues: CISRGTDTQYF.

V usage is TRBV5-5 and J usage is TRBJ1-2; 7 nucleotides agree with TRBD1. CDR1 is SGHKS and CDR2 is YYEKEE in the germline V gene (reference sequence). The CDR3 is 14 residues long. V shed 1 base, J shed 8 bases, and the junction held 8 bases outside the gene matches. CDR3 sequence reads: CASSLFTGVGGYTF. CDR3 coding DNA: TGTGCCAGCAGCTTGTTTACAGGGGTAGGCGGCTACACCTTC.

J is TRBJ2-1 and V is TRBV10-3; D unresolved. Trimming shortened V by 2 bases and J by 8 bases, and 4 bases separated the two germline ends. Germline CDR1 and CDR2: ENHRY and SYGVKD. The CDR3 runs to 11 residues. The CDR3 bases are TGTGCCATCAGTGAGCGAGATGAGCAGTTCTTC. Translating it yields CAISERDEQFF.

The CDR3 DNA sequence: TGTGCCAGCATGGGGGGGGATGAAAAACTGTTTTTT. Encoded protein: CASMGGDEKLFF. The chain is built from TRBV28 and TRBJ1-4; possible D gene TRBD1, 5 bases. Deletions cut 7 bases from V and 6 bases from J, with 9 bases between. This CDR3 is 12 amino acids long. Germline V gives CDR1 MDHEN, CDR2 SYDVKM.

The V and J genes are TRBV9 and TRBJ1-1, with 7 bases identical to TRBD1. Losses at the gene ends were 0 bases for V and 1 base for J; bases not matched to a gene: 3. Germline-derived CDR1 and CDR2 are SGDLS and YYNGEE. This CDR3 has 15 residues. The DNA for the CDR3 is TGTGCCAGCAGCGTAGGTGGGACAGCGAACACTGAAGCTTTCTTT. Its translation: CASSVGGTANTEAFF.

The V and J genes are TRBV27 and TRBJ2-3; D assignment may be TRBD1 or TRBD2 (6 bases each). The CDR3 is made up of 12 amino acids. Trimming shortened V by 6 bases and J by 6 bases, and 10 bases separated the two germline ends. The germline V gene encodes CDR1 MNHEY and CDR2 SMNVEV (reference sequence). CDR3 amino acids: CASRLGGDTQYF. The CDR3, as DNA: TGTGCCAGCAGACTAGGGGGGGATACGCAGTATTTT.

This chain joins TRBV9 and TRBJ2-7; D gene ambiguous. Per the germline V gene, CDR1 is SGDLS and CDR2 is YYNGEE. V gave up 4 bases and J gave up 0 bases, with 11 bases separating them. The CDR3 spans 14 residues. The CDR3 protein is CASSPAASSYEQYF. The CDR3 DNA reads as TGTGCCAGCAGCCCAGCTGCGAGCTCCTACGAGCAGTACTTC. The whole variable domain, remainder taken from reference TRBV9 and TRBJ2-7, is DSGVTQTPKHLITATGQRVTLRCSPRSGDLSVYWYQQSLDQGLQFLIQYYNGEERAKGNILERFSAQQFPDLHSELNLSSLELGDSALYFCASSPAASSYEQYFGPGTRLTVT.